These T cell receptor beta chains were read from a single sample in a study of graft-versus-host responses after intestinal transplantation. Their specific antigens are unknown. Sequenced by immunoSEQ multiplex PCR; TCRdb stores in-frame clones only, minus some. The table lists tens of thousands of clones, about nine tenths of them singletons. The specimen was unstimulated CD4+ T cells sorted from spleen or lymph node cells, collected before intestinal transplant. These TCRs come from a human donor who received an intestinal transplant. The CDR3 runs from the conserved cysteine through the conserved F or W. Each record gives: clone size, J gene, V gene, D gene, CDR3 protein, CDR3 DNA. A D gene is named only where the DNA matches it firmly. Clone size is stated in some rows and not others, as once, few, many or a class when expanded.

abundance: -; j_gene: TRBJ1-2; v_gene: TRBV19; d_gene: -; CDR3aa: CASSSPGDYGYTF; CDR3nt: TGTGCCAGTAGTTCGCCGGGAGACTATGGCTACACCTTC
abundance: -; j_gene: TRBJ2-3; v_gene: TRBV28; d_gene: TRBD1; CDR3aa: CASRRRDRTSTDTQYF; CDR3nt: TGTGCCAGCAGACGTAGGGACAGAACTAGCACAGATACGCAGTATTTT
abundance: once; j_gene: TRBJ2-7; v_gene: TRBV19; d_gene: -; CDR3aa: CASSISGGYYEQYF; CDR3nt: TGTGCCAGTAGTATAAGTGGCGGGTACTACGAGCAGTACTTC
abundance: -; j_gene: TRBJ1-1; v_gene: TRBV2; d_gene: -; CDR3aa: CASRTDMNTEAFF; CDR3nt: TGTGCCAGCAGGACCGACATGAACACTGAAGCTTTCTTT
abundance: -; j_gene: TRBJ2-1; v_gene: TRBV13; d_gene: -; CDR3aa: CASSNRQVTNEQFF; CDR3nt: TGTGCCAGCAGCAACAGGCAGGTAACCAATGAGCAGTTCTTC
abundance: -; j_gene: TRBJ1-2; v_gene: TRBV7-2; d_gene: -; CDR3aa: CASSLVQVYGYTF; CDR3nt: TGTGCCAGCAGCTTAGTACAGGTCTATGGCTACACCTTC
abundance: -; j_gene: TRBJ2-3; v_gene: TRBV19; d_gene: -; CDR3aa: CASSIQGPTSTDTQYF; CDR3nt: TGTGCCAGTAGTATACAGGGGCCAACAAGCACAGATACGCAGTATTTT
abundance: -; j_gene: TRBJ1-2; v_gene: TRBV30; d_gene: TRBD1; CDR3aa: CAALGTVFRANYGYTF; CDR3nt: TGCGCCGCCTTGGGGACAGTCTTTCGAGCTAACTATGGCTACACCTTC
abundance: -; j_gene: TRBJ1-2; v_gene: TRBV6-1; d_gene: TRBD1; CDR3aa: CASGQGVANYGYTF; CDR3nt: TGTGCCAGCGGTCAGGGGGTAGCTAACTATGGCTACACCTTC
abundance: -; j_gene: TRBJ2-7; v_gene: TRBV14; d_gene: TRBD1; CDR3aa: CASSKAKRDSPRKQYF; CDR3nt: TGTGCCAGCAGCAAAGCCAAGAGGGACAGTCCTAGGAAGCAGTACTTC
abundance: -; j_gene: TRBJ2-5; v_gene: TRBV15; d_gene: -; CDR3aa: CATSRPGETQYF; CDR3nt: TGTGCCACCAGCAGACCAGGGGAGACCCAGTACTTC
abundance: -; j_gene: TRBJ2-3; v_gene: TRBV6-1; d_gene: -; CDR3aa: CASSSTDTDTQYF; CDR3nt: TGTGCCAGCAGCTCGACTGACACAGATACGCAGTATTTT
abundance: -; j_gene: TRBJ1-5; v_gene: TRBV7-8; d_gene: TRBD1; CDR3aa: CASSSLYRGTNQPQHF; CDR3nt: TGTGCCAGCAGCTCGCTCTACAGGGGCACCAATCAGCCCCAGCATTTT
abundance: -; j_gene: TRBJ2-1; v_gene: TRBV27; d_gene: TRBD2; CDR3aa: CASSLRRGLQFF; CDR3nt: TGTGCCAGCAGTTTAAGGCGGGGGTTGCAGTTCTTC
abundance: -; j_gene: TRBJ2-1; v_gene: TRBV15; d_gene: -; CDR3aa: CATSRSTGYNEQFF; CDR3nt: TGTGCCACCAGCAGGTCAACCGGGTACAATGAGCAGTTCTTC
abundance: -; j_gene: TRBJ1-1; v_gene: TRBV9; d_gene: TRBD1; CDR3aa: CASSALGQGILANTEAFF; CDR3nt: TGTGCCAGCAGCGCCCTCGGACAGGGAATCTTAGCGAACACTGAAGCTTTCTTT
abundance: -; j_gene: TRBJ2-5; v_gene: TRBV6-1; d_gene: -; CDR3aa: CASSEIYPQETQYF; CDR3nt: TGTGCCAGCAGTGAAATCTATCCCCAAGAGACCCAGTACTTC
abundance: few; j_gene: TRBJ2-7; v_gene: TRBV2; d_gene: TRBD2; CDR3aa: CASSELGPGLATEQYF; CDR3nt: TGTGCCAGCAGTGAATTAGGTCCGGGACTAGCGACCGAGCAGTACTTC
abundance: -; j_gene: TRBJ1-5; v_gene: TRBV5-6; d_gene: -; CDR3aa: CASSLIGGAGGNQPQHF; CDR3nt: TGTGCCAGCAGCTTGATAGGGGGAGCTGGGGGCAATCAGCCCCAGCATTTT
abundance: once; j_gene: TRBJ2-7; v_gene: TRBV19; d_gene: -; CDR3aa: CASTAPGDYEQYF; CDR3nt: TGTGCCAGTACCGCTCCAGGGGACTACGAGCAGTACTTC
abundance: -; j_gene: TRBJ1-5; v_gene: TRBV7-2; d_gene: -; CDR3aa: CASSLGGRNQPQHF; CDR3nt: TGTGCCAGCAGCTTAGGAGGTCGCAATCAGCCCCAGCATTTT
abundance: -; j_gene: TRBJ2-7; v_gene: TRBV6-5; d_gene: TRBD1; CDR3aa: CASRRSGTGSYEQYF; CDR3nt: TGTGCCAGCAGGCGATCCGGGACAGGGTCCTACGAGCAGTACTTC
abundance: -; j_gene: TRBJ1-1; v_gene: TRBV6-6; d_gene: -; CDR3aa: CASSRELTEAFF; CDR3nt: TGTGCCAGCAGCCGCGAATTAACTGAAGCTTTCTTT
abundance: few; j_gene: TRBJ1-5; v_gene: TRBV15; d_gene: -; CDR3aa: CATSRLLNQPQHF; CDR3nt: TGTGCCACCAGCAGACTTTTAAATCAGCCCCAGCATTTT
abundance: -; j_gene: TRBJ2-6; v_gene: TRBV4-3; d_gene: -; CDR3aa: CASSQERSGSGANVLTF; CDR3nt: TGCGCCAGCAGCCAAGAGCGGAGCGGGTCTGGGGCCAACGTCCTGACTTTC
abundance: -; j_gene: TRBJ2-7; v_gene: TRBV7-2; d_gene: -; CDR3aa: CASSFVATYEQYF; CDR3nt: TGTGCCAGCAGCTTCGTAGCGACCTACGAGCAGTACTTC
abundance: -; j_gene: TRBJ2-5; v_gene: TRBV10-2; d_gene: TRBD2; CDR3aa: CASSDRSGGAKTQYF; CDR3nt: TGCGCCAGCAGTGATAGGAGCGGGGGGGCGAAGACCCAGTACTTC
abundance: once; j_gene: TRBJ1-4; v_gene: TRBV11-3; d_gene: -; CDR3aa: CASSLKENLATNEKLFF; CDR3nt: TGTGCCAGCAGCTTGAAGGAGAACCTAGCAACTAATGAAAAACTGTTTTTT
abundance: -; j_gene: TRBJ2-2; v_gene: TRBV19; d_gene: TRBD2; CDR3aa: CASSPGSGGSNTGELFF; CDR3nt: TGTGCCAGTAGCCCTGGAAGCGGGGGTTCGAACACCGGGGAGCTGTTTTTT
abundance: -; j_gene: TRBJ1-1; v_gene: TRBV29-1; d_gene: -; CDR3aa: CSVAQGSNTEAFF; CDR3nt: TGCAGCGTCGCCCAGGGATCGAACACTGAAGCTTTCTTT
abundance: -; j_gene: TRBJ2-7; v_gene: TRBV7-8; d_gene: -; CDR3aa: CASSLITGFIHEQYF; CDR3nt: TGTGCCAGCAGCTTAATCACAGGGTTCATCCACGAGCAGTACTTC
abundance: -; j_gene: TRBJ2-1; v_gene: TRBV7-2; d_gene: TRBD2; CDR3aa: CASSFGGRGYSYNEQFF; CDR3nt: TGTGCCAGCAGCTTTGGAGGGCGGGGGTACTCCTACAATGAGCAGTTCTTC
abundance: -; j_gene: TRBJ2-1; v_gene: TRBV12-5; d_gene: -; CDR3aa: CASKPPGRVDNEQFF; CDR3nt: TGTGCTAGTAAGCCCCCCGGCAGGGTGGACAATGAGCAGTTCTTC
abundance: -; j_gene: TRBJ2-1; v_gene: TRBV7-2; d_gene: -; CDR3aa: CASSPVRGTLNEQFF; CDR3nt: TGTGCCAGCAGCCCCGTCCGGGGGACCCTCAATGAGCAGTTCTTC
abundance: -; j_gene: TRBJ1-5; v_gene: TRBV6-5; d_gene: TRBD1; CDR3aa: CASDPGRGRQPQHF; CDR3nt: TGTGCCAGCGACCCGGGCAGGGGGCGTCAGCCCCAGCATTTT
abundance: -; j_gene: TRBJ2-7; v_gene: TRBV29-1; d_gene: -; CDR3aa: CSVESRGAKGYEQYF; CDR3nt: TGCAGCGTTGAGTCTCGGGGGGCGAAAGGTTACGAGCAGTACTTC
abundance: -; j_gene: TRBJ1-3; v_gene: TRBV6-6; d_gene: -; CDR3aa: CASRQSSGNTIYF; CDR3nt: TGTGCCAGCAGACAGAGCTCTGGAAACACCATATATTTT
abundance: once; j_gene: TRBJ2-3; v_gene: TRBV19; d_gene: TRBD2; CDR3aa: CASSILAGASTDTQYF; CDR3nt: TGTGCCAGTAGTATTCTAGCGGGGGCTAGCACAGATACGCAGTATTTT
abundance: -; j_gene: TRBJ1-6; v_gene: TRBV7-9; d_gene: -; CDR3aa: CASSLDSSYNSPLHF; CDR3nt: TGTGCCAGCAGTTTGGACAGCTCCTATAATTCACCCCTCCACTTT
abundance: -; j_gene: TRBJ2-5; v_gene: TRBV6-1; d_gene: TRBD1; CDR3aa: CASSEAPGQGAETQYF; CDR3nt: TGTGCCAGCAGTGAAGCCCCGGGACAGGGGGCGGAGACCCAGTACTTC
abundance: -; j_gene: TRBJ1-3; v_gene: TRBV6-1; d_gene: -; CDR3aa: CATAPRISGNTIYF; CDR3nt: TGTGCCACAGCCCCTAGGATCTCTGGAAACACCATATATTTT
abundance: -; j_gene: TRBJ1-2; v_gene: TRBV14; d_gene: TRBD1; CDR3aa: CASSKRPGQGYSHYGYTF; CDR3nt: TGTGCCAGCAGCAAACGACCGGGACAGGGTTACTCTCACTATGGCTACACCTTC
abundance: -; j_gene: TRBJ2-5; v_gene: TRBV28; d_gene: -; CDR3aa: CASSTPRGGYGETQYF; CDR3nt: TGTGCCAGCAGTACTCCCCGTGGAGGGTACGGAGAGACCCAGTACTTC
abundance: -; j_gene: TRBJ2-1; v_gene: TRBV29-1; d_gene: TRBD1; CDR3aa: CSVDTGGSEQFF; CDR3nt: TGCAGCGTTGATACAGGGGGAAGTGAGCAGTTCTTC
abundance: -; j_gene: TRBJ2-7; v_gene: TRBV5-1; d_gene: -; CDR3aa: CASSLQGVKSYEQYF; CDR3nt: TGCGCCAGCAGCTTGCAGGGTGTAAAGTCCTACGAGCAGTACTTC
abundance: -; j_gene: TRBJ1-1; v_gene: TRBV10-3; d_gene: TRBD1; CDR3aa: CAIRPGQGINTEAFF; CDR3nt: TGTGCCATCAGGCCGGGACAGGGGATAAACACTGAAGCTTTCTTT
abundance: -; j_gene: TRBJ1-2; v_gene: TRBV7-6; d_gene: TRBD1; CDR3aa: CASSLNRGGYGYTF; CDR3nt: TGTGCCAGCAGCTTAAACAGGGGAGGATATGGCTACACCTTC
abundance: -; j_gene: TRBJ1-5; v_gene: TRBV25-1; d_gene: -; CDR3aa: CASSLAVAEPQHF; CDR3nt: TGTGCCTCTTCCCTGGCGGTTGCAGAGCCCCAGCATTTT
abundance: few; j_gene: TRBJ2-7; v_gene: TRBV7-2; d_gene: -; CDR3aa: CASSLGGRGYEQYF; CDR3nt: TGTGCCAGCAGCTTAGGGGGGCGAGGGTACGAGCAGTACTTC
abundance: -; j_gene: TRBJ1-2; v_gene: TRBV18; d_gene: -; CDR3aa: CASSPQQTSNYGYTF; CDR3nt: TGTGCCAGCTCACCACAGCAGACTTCTAACTATGGCTACACCTTC
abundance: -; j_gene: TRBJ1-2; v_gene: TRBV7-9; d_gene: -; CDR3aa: CAPGEVENGYTF; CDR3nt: TGTGCCCCCGGAGAGGTGGAAAATGGCTACACCTTC
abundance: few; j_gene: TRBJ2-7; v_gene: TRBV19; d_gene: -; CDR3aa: CASSIRQTSIPYEQYF; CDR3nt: TGTGCCAGTAGTATCAGGCAGACGTCGATCCCCTACGAGCAGTACTTC
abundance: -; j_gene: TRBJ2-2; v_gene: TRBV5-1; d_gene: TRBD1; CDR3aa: CASSLVTGEAGELFF; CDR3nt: TGCGCCAGCAGCCTTGTGACAGGGGAGGCCGGGGAGCTGTTTTTT
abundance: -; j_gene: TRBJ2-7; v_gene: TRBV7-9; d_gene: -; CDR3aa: CASSLGPISYEQYF; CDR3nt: TGTGCCAGCAGCCTAGGGCCCATTTCCTACGAGCAGTACTTC